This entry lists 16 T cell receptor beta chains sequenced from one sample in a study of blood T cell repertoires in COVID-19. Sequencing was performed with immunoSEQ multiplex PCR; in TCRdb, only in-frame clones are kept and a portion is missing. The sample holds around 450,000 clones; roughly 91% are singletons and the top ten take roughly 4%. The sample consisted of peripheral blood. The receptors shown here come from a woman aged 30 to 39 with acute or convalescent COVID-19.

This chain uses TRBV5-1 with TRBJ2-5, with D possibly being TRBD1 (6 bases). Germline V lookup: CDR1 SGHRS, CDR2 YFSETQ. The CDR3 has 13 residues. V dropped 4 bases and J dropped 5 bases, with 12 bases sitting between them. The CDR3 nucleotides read TGCGCCAGCAGCCACAGGGACGGGGAGACCCAGTACTTC. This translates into CASSHRDGETQYF.

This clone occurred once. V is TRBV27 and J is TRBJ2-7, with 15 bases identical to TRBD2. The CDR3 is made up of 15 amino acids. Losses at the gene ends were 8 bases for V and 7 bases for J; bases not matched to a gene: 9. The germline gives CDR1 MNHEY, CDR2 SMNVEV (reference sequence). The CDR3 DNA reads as TGTGCCAGCTCCCGTGGGACTAGCGGGGGGTTGGAGCAGTACTTC. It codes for CASSRGTSGGLEQYF.

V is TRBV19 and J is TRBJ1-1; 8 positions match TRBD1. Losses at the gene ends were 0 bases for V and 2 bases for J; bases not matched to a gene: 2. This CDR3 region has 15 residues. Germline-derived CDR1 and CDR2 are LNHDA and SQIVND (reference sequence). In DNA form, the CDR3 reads TGTGCCAGTAGTATAGATCAGGGGGCCAACACTGAAGCTTTCTTT. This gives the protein CASSIDQGANTEAFF.

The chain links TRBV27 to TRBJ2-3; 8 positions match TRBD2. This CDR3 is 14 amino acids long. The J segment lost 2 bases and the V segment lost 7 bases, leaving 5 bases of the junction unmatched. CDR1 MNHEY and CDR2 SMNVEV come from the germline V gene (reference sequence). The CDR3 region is CASNERGTTDTQYF. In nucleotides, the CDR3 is TGTGCCAGCAACGAGCGGGGGACCACAGATACGCAGTATTTT.

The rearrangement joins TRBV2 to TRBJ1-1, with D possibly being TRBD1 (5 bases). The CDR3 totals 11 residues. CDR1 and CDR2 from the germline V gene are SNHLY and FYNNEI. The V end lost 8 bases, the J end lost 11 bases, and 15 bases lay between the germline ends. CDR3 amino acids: CASDGGPGAFF. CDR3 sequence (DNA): TGTGCCAGCGACGGGGGACCAGGGGCTTTCTTT.

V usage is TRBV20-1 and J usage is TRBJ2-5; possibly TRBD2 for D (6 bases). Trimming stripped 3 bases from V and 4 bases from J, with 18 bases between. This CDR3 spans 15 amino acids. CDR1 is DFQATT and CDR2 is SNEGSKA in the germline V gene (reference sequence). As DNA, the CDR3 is TGCAGTGCTAGTGGCGGGACGCCTACCCGAGAGACCCAGTACTTC. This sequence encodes CSASGGTPTRETQYF.

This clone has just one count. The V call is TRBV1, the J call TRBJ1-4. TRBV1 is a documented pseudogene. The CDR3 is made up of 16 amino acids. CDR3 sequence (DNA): TGCACCAGCAGCCAAGATAGAGGTTCAACTAATGAAAAACTGTTTTTT. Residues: CTSSQDRGSTNEKLFF.

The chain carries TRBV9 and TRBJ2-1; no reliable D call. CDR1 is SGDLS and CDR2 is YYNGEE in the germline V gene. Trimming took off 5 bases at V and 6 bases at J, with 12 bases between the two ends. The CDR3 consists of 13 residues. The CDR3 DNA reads TGTGCCAGCAGTCGTAGCTATCCCAATGAGCAGTTCTTC. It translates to CASSRSYPNEQFF.

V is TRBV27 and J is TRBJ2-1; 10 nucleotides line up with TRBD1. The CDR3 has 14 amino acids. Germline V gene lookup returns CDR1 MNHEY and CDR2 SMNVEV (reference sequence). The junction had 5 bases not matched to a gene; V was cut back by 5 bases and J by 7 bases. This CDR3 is CASSPGQGSNEQFF. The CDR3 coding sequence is TGTGCCAGCAGTCCGGGACAGGGGAGTAATGAGCAGTTCTTC.

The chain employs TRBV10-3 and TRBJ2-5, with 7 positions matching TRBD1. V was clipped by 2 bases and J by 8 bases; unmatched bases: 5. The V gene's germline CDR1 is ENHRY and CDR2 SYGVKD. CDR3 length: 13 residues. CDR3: CAISERTGPTQYF. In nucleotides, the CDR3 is TGTGCCATCAGTGAGCGGACAGGTCCAACCCAGTACTTC.

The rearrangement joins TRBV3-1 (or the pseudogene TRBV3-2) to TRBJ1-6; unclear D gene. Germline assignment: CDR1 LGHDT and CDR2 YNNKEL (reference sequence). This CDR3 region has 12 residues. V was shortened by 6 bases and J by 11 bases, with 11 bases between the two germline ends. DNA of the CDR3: TGTGCCAGCAGTCTCGGGGAACCACCCCTCCACTTT. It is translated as CASSLGEPPLHF.

DNA for the CDR3: TGTGCCAGCAGCCGAGACGCCGGGACAGGGGAACTAGCTAACTATGGCTACACCTTC. As protein: CASSRDAGTGELANYGYTF. This chain uses TRBV4-2 with TRBJ1-2, with TRBD1 matching over 10 bases. The V and J ends lost 4 bases and 0 bases, in that order; junction bases with no gene match: 14. Per the germline V gene, CDR1 is LGHNA and CDR2 is YNFKEQ. This CDR3 region has 19 residues.

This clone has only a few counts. The CDR3 loop reads CAACWENQPQHF. Here the CDR3 DNA reads TGTGCCGCATGCTGGGAGAATCAGCCCCAGCATTTT. The chain carries TRBV6-6 and TRBJ1-5; D is uncertain. Trimming cost V 11 bases and J 4 bases, with 12 bases left between them. The CDR3 has 12 amino acids. CDR1 and CDR2 from the germline V gene are MNHNY and SVGAGI (reference sequence).

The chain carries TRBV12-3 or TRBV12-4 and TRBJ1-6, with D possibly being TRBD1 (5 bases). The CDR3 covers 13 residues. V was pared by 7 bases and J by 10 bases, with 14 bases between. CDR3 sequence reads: CASTYGGNSPLHF. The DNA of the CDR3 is TGTGCCAGCACCTACGGGGGGAACTCACCCCTCCACTTT.

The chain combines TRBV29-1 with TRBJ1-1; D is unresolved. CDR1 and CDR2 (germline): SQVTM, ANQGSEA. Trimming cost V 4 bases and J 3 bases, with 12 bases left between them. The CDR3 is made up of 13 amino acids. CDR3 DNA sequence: TGCAGCGTTGCAGCCAGGAGGGACACTGAAGCTTTCTTT. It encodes CSVAARRDTEAFF.

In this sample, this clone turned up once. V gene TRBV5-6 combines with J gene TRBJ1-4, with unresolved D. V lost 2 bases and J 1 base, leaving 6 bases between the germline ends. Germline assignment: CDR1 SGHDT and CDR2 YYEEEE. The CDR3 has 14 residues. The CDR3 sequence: CASSFWLTNEKLFF. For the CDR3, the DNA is TGTGCCAGCAGCTTCTGGCTAACTAATGAAAAACTGTTTTTT.